The clone carrying this TCR beta chain has more than one count but fewer than ten. Its target is unknown. The sample belongs to a study of T-cell memory formation after mild COVID-19. The study, taken as a whole, reports: Largely, contracting CD4+ clones fell within CM and EM, and contracting CD8+ clones within EMRA. Confirmation of SARS-CoV-2 specificity was lacking for second-wave clones peaking day 37.

The CDR3 consists of 15 residues. The germline gives CDR1 SGHTA, CDR2 FQGNSA. The trim removed 5 bases at V and 2 bases at J, leaving 6 bases unmatched. After 5'RACE with constant-segment primers, TCR alpha and TCR beta cDNA libraries carrying sample barcodes and UMIs were obtained. From the 5' RACE reads, TCRdb called clonotypes with MiXCR, one entry per CDR3 protein. The table lists 470,000 or so distinct CDR3 sequences, about 18% of them singletons. The sequencing input was PBMCs or a T cell subset sorted from them (not recorded which). The sequence was collected from an adult woman who had mild COVID-19 (a few samples of this study predate the infection). Cell type and time point are not known. The V call is TRBV7-2, the J call TRBJ2-3, with 8 bases identical to TRBD2. CDR3 loop: CASSSLAGITDTQYF. In DNA, the CDR3 is TGTGCCAGCAGCAGTTTAGCGGGGATCACAGATACGCAGTATTTT.